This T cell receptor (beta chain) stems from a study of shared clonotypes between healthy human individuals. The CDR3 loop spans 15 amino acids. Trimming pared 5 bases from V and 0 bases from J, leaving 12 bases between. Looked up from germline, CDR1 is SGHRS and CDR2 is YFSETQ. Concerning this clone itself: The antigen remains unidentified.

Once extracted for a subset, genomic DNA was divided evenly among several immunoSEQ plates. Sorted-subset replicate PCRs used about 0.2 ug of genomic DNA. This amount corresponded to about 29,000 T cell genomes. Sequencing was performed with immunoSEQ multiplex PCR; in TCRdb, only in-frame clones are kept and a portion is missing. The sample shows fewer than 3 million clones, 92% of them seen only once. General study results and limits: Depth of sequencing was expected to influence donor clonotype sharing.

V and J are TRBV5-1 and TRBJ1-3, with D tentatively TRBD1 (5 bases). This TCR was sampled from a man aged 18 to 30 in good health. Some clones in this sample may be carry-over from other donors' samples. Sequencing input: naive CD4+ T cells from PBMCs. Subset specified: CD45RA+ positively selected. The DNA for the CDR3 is TGCGCCAGCAGTATGGAGGGGCACTCTGGAAACACCATATATTTT. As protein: CASSMEGHSGNTIYF.